Below, one T cell receptor (beta chain) is given with its context. Antigen unknown. The CDR3 runs 12 residues. Germline V gene data show CDR1 as MDHEN and CDR2 as SYDVKM. This sample was included in a study of CXCR3-negative and CXCR3-positive naive CD8 T cells. About the research overall: There were some 150 million TRB reads altogether, and each library had about 1.5 +/- 0.3 million of them. Study results and caveats: Memory cells showed distinct TRBV-TRBJ patterns, while the two naive subsets matched. A higher hydrophobicity marked the TRB CDR3s of CXCR3-positive naive cells versus CXCR3-negative naive cells. CXCR3 expression dropped partially after cryopreservation, and most assays relied on fresh PBMCs.

Each TRB cDNA library was prepared by 5' RACE (with UMI labels). TCRdb derives one entry per CDR3 protein from the 5' RACE reads, leaving out DNA. The sample has tens of thousands of distinct CDR3 sequences; the top ten hold about 0.8%. Sample: naive CXCR3+ CD8+ T cells from blood. Documented subset: CD45RO-CCR7+CD27+CD95- naive CD8+ T cells expressing CXCR3 (TNR3+). The source is a human donor in good health. Some clones in this sample may be carry-over from other donors' samples. This chain links TRBV28 with TRBJ2-7. Here the CDR3 reads CASSPVAYEQYF.